The 11 T cell receptor beta chains below all came from one sample that was sequenced in a study of shared clonotypes between healthy human individuals. Data came from immunoSEQ multiplex PCR; TCRdb stores just in-frame clones and leaves some out. This sample has around 620,000 clones, with roughly 95% found just once. The naive CD8 subset, CD45RO-negative cells positively selected for CCR7, excluded terminally differentiated effector memory CD45RA+ cells. Sequenced: naive CD8+ T cells sorted from blood. These receptors all stem from a woman between 25 and 40 years old in good health.

This chain connects TRBV29-1 to TRBJ1-2; TRBD1 might be the D (6 bases). In germline, CDR1 is SQVTM, CDR2 ANQGSEA. V was pared by 4 bases and J by 0 bases, with 21 bases between. The CDR3 loop spans 17 amino acids. Here the CDR3 reads CSVVPSTGGHPNYGYTF. In DNA, the CDR3 is TGCAGCGTTGTCCCCTCGACAGGAGGTCACCCTAACTATGGCTACACCTTC. The whole variable domain, remainder taken from reference TRBV29-1 and TRBJ1-2, is SAVISQKPSRDICQRGTSLTIQCQVDSQVTMMFWYRQQPGQSLTLIATANQGSEATYESGFVIDKFPISRPNLTFSTLTVSNMSPEDSSIYLCSVVPSTGGHPNYGYTFGSGTRLTVV.

The chain employs TRBV5-6 and TRBJ1-1; D not certain. Germline CDR1 SGHDT, CDR2 YYEEEE. V lost 0 bases and J 0 bases, leaving 6 bases between the germline ends. The CDR3 extends over 14 amino acids. The DNA for the CDR3 is TGTGCCAGCAGCTTGGGTTTCATGAACACTGAAGCTTTCTTT. It specifies CASSLGFMNTEAFF.

The chain couples TRBV29-1 to TRBJ2-7, with D possibly being TRBD2 (5 bases). The CDR3 runs 12 residues. V was shortened by 5 bases and J by 1 base, with 9 bases between the two germline ends. Germline V gives CDR1 SQVTM, CDR2 ANQGSEA. CDR3 residues: CSVLRESYEQYF. The CDR3 DNA reads as TGCAGCGTTCTGAGGGAGTCCTACGAGCAGTACTTC.

This rearrangement joins TRBV6-1 to TRBJ2-5; 8 bases map to TRBD1. The J call may be incorrect, as the DNA end agrees better with TRBJ2-7. The CDR3 has 14 residues. The germline gives CDR1 MNHNS, CDR2 SASEGT. The CDR3 here is CASSVDREFYEQYF. The CDR3 bases are TGTGCCAGCAGCGTGGACAGGGAGTTCTACGAGCAGTACTTC.

The rearrangement links TRBV11-2 to TRBJ1-4, with no clear D. This CDR3 region has 12 residues. Germline-derived CDR1 and CDR2 are SGHAT and FQNNGV. V was trimmed by 1 base and J by 8 bases, leaving 5 bases between them. The CDR3 region has the DNA TGTGCCAGCAGCTTAGGTCTCGAAAAACTGTTTTTT. Its protein product is CASSLGLEKLFF.

The rearrangement uses TRBV7-2 and TRBJ1-1; D uncertain. Trimming pared 1 base from V and 1 base from J, leaving 7 bases between. CDR1 is SGHTA, CDR2 FQGNSA, per germline. The CDR3 has 14 amino acids. As DNA, the CDR3 is TGTGCCAGCAGCTTAGGGCCGGAGAACACTGAAGCTTTCTTT. It encodes CASSLGPENTEAFF.

The gene calls are TRBV27 and TRBJ2-5; TRBD1 aligns across 7 bases. Germline values: CDR1 MNHEY, CDR2 SMNVEV (reference sequence). The CDR3 runs 15 residues. V shed 2 bases, J shed 4 bases, and the junction held 7 bases outside the gene matches. The CDR3 sequence: CASSLPGQSRETQYF. In DNA form, the CDR3 reads TGTGCCAGCAGTTTACCGGGACAGTCAAGAGAGACCCAGTACTTC.

The chain links TRBV6-1 to TRBJ2-7; 7 nucleotides agree with TRBD2. V shed 1 base and J 7 bases; nucleotides not matched to a gene: 10. CDR1 and CDR2 from the germline V gene are MNHNS and SASEGT. The length of the CDR3 is 15 residues. Here the CDR3 reads CASSEGFGGSLEQYF. The CDR3 region has the DNA TGTGCCAGCAGTGAAGGTTTTGGCGGGAGTCTGGAGCAGTACTTC.

CDR3 DNA sequence: TGTGCCAGCAGCTTAGCGGGACTAGCGGGAGGGCGTTCCTACGAGCAGTACTTC. Its protein is CASSLAGLAGGRSYEQYF. This chain links TRBV13 with TRBJ2-7; 16 nucleotides match TRBD2. CDR1 and CDR2 (germline): PRHDT, FYEKMQ (reference sequence). J lost 1 base, V lost 1 base, and 4 bases had no gene match. The CDR3 contains 18 residues.

V usage is TRBV21-1 and J usage is TRBJ1-4. TRBV21-1 is reported as a pseudogene. The CDR3 is 15 amino acids. The CDR3 sequence is CASSKGAVGSEKLFF. DNA of the CDR3: TGTGCCAGCAGCAAAGGGGCGGTAGGGAGTGAAAAACTGTTTTTT.

This chain joins TRBV19 and TRBJ1-5; D is ambiguous. V lost 5 bases to trimming and J lost 5 bases, with 10 bases between them. The CDR3 spans 13 residues. From germline, CDR1 is LNHDA and CDR2 SQIVND (reference sequence). CDR3 loop: CASSPGEYQPQHF. CDR3 nucleotides: TGTGCCAGTAGTCCCGGTGAATATCAGCCCCAGCATTTT.